These 4 T cell receptor beta chains originate from one sample sequenced in a study of control samples from healthy donors and cancer patients. Using immunoSEQ multiplex PCR, the repertoire was profiled, and TCRdb retains in-frame clones only, with some absent. The data hold 140,000 to 150,000 clones, with around 86% observed a single time. Source material: blood. Receptors were obtained from a man aged 30 to 45 in good health.

This rearrangement joins TRBV13 to TRBJ2-3, with D tentatively TRBD1 or TRBD2 (5 bases each). Trimming took 5 bases from V and 5 from J, leaving 14 bases between them. The germline V gene encodes CDR1 PRHDT and CDR2 FYEKMQ (reference sequence). CDR3 size: 14 residues. The CDR3 protein is CASSPVGTGDTQYF. The CDR3 DNA follows: TGTGCCAGCAGCCCGGTCGGGACGGGAGATACGCAGTATTTT. The entire variable domain, with the rest obtained from reference TRBV13 and TRBJ2-3, is as follows: AAGVIQSPRHLIKEKRETATLKCYPIPRHDTVYWYQQGPGQDPQFLISFYEKMQSDKGSIPDRFSAQQFSDYHSELNMSSLELGDSALYFCASSPVGTGDTQYFGPGTRLTVL.

The chain links TRBV16 to TRBJ1-2; 8 bases align to TRBD1. CDR1 and CDR2 (germline): KGHSY, FQNENV. The junction had 5 bases not matched to a gene; V was cut back by 4 bases and J by 7 bases. The CDR3 runs 13 residues. In nucleotides, the CDR3 is TGTGCCAGCAGCCCGGACAGGGTGGCTGGCTACACCTTC. Translated: CASSPDRVAGYTF. Filled out from reference TRBV16 and TRBJ1-2, the complete variable domain reads GEEVAQTPKHLVRGEGQKAKLYCAPIKGHSYVFWYQQVLKNEFKFLISFQNENVFDETGMPKERFSAKCLPNSPCSLEIQATKLEDSAVYFCASSPDRVAGYTFGSGTRLTVV.

The chain is built from TRBV27 and TRBJ1-1; the match to TRBD1 covers 9 bases. This CDR3 has 14 amino acids. Trimming removed 6 bases from V and 3 bases from J; junction bases left unmatched: 5. Germline CDR1 and CDR2: MNHEY and SMNVEV (reference sequence). In DNA, the CDR3 is TGTGCCAGCAGAACTCGGACAGGGGACACTGAAGCTTTCTTT. Protein: CASRTRTGDTEAFF.

The chain has TRBV7-3 and TRBJ2-3, with D perhaps TRBD2 (6 bases). The CDR3 runs to 16 residues. Germline V lookup: CDR1 SGHTA, CDR2 FQGTGA. V gave up 5 bases and J gave up 1 base, with 16 bases separating them. CDR3 region: CASSPRRDLRTDTQYF. The DNA for the CDR3 is TGTGCCAGCAGCCCCCGCCGGGACTTACGCACAGATACGCAGTATTTT.